These 27 T cell receptor beta chains came from one sample sequenced in a study of blood T cell repertoires in COVID-19. Data came from immunoSEQ multiplex PCR; TCRdb stores just in-frame clones and leaves some out. The data show approximately 54,000 clones, over 90% seen once. The sequenced sample consisted of peripheral blood. Receptors were obtained from a man aged 50-60 years with acute or convalescent COVID-19.

This clone was detected a few times. At one end the junction does not follow the germline gene, possibly because of a read error. This chain connects TRBV19 to TRBJ2-6; D might be TRBD2 (5 bases). Looked up from germline, CDR1 is LNHDA and CDR2 is SQIVND (reference sequence). The CDR3 is 15 residues long. The CDR3 region has the DNA TGTGCCAGCACGTCCCGAGGGTCTGGGTCCAACGTCCTGACTTTC. Its protein product is CASTSRGSGSNVLTF. The full variable domain, in which reference TRBV19 and TRBJ2-6 provide the parts outside the CDR3, is DGGITQSPKYLFRKEGQNVTLSCEQNLNHDAMYWYRQDPGQGLRLIYYSQIVNDFQKGDIAEGYSVSREKKESFPLTVTSAQKNPTAFYLCASTSRGSGSNVLTFGAGSRLTVL.

The chain is built from TRBV2 and TRBJ2-2; 9 nucleotides agree with TRBD1. V dropped 10 bases and J dropped 1; count of bases not matched to a gene: 7. The germline V gene has CDR1 SNHLY and CDR2 FYNNEI. The CDR3 length is 15 residues. The CDR3 sequence is CATGGQGRNTGELFF. In nucleotides, the CDR3 is TGTGCCACGGGTGGACAGGGGAGGAACACCGGGGAGCTGTTTTTT.

The chain has TRBV3-1 (or the pseudogene TRBV3-2) and TRBJ2-3; the match to TRBD2 covers 8 bases. J lost 4 bases, V lost 6 bases, and 9 bases had no gene match. The CDR3 extends over 15 amino acids. The germline CDR1 and CDR2 sequences are LGHDT and YNNKEL (reference sequence). The CDR3 is CASSSIGLAPDTQYF. CDR3 nucleotides: TGTGCCAGCAGTAGTATTGGACTAGCTCCAGATACGCAGTATTTT.

This clone has more than one count but fewer than ten. At the DNA level, this CDR3 is encoded by other sequences in the same sample as well. This chain connects TRBV5-1 to TRBJ1-2; D gene unclear. With 0 bases removed from V and 2 bases from J, the gap between germline ends came to 11 bases. CDR1 and CDR2 from the germline V gene are SGHRS and YFSETQ. The CDR3 loop spans 15 amino acids. As DNA, the CDR3 is TGCGCCAGCAGCTTGGTCTTGGGCCAGAACTATGGCTACACCTTC. Its translation: CASSLVLGQNYGYTF.

The chain carries TRBV19 and TRBJ1-4; D remains ambiguous. Germline CDR1 reads LNHDA; CDR2 reads SQIVND (reference sequence). The ends were cut back, 4 bases at V and 0 bases at J, with 9 bases in the middle. The CDR3 is made up of 15 amino acids. The CDR3, as DNA: TGTGCCAGTAGTAAAACCGGGGCAACTAATGAAAAACTGTTTTTT. Residues: CASSKTGATNEKLFF.

The chain is built from TRBV27 and TRBJ2-1; TRBD1 aligns across 10 bases. The germline V gene has CDR1 MNHEY and CDR2 SMNVEV (reference sequence). This CDR3 region has 15 residues. The junction had 7 bases not matched to a gene; V was cut back by 8 bases and J by 3 bases. This CDR3 reads CASYAGTGVYNEQFF. The CDR3 DNA is TGTGCCAGCTACGCCGGGACAGGGGTCTACAATGAGCAGTTCTTC.

Regarding this clone: One end of the junction does not line up with germline, which may come from a read error. The chain is built from TRBV19 and TRBJ1-1; the D gene is possibly TRBD1 (5 bases). The CDR3 length is 13 residues. Looked up from germline, CDR1 is LNHDA and CDR2 is SQIVND (reference sequence). DNA for the CDR3: TGTGCCAGTAAGAGACAGCTGAACGCTGAAGCTTTCTTT. This codes for CASKRQLNAEAFF.

The DNA for the CDR3 is TGTGCCTGGAGTGTAAGCCGGACTAGCGGGAGGGTGCCAGATACGCAGTATTTT. Protein: CAWSVSRTSGRVPDTQYF. This chain joins TRBV30 and TRBJ2-3; 15 bases line up with TRBD2. After removal of 0 bases from V and 4 bases from J, the junction contained 8 bases not matched to a gene. The germline CDR1 and CDR2 sequences are GTSNPN and SVGIG (reference sequence). The CDR3 spans 18 residues.

The chain employs TRBV7-2 and TRBJ1-1; D is unresolved. This CDR3 spans 15 amino acids. The germline V gene has CDR1 SGHTA and CDR2 FQGNSA. Deletions cut 1 base from V and 7 bases from J, with 16 bases between. The CDR3 DNA is TGTGCCAGCAGCTTAGGCAGCTGGCAGAGCGATGAAGCTTTCTTT. Protein product: CASSLGSWQSDEAFF.

J is TRBJ1-1 and V is TRBV27; the match to TRBD1 covers 10 bases. The CDR3 extends over 16 amino acids. Per germline, CDR1 MNHEY and CDR2 SMNVEV (reference sequence). J gave up 1 base and V 5 bases, and 7 bases lay outside the gene matches. CDR3 residues: CASSPDRGAENTEAFF. The CDR3 nucleotides read TGTGCCAGCAGTCCGGACAGGGGGGCAGAGAACACTGAAGCTTTCTTT.

This rearrangement joins TRBV4-1 to TRBJ2-5; TRBD2 agrees at 8 bases. J gave up 6 bases and V 1 base, and 7 bases lay outside the gene matches. The CDR3 extends over 15 amino acids. Germline V lookup: CDR1 MGHRA, CDR2 YSYEKL. The CDR3 loop is CASSQVSSGTQTQYF. As DNA, the CDR3 is TGCGCCAGCAGCCAAGTGAGTAGCGGGACACAGACCCAGTACTTC.

CDR3 DNA sequence: TGCGCCAGCAGCACGGACAGGGGCCACTACAATGAGCAGTTCTTC. Translation gives CASSTDRGHYNEQFF. The rearrangement joins TRBV5-1 to TRBJ2-1; 9 positions agree with TRBD1. The germline V gene encodes CDR1 SGHRS and CDR2 YFSETQ. The CDR3 is 15 residues long. J was trimmed by 3 bases and V by 4 bases; bases with no gene match: 5. Full variable domain (outside the CDR3, taken from reference TRBV5-1 and TRBJ2-1): KAGVTQTPRYLIKTRGQQVTLSCSPISGHRSVSWYQQTPGQGLQFLFEYFSETQRNKGNFPGRFSGRQFSNSRSEMNVSTLELGDSALYLCASSTDRGHYNEQFFGPGTRLTVL.

This clone appeared a few times. This chain links TRBV4-3 with TRBJ1-3, with TRBD1 matching over 7 bases. This CDR3 region has 16 residues. Germline CDR1 is LGHNA and CDR2 is YSLEER. V dropped 4 bases and J dropped 0; count of bases not matched to a gene: 6. CDR3 sequence (DNA): TGCGCCAGCAGCCGCTTGGGACAGAGCTCTGGAAACACCATATATTTT. It encodes CASSRLGQSSGNTIYF.

The V gene is TRBV24-1, the J gene TRBJ2-7; 10 bases align to TRBD1. With V trimmed by 5 bases and J by 5 bases, 5 bases remained unmatched. The CDR3 contains 14 residues. CDR1 KGHDR and CDR2 SFDVKD come from the germline V gene. The CDR3 nucleotides read TGTGCCACCAGTGGCGGGACAGGGGTCGACGAGCAGTACTTC. It translates to CATSGGTGVDEQYF.

This chain joins TRBV19 and TRBJ2-7, with 10 bases identical to TRBD2. Germline V lookup: CDR1 LNHDA, CDR2 SQIVND (reference sequence). Trimming removed 6 bases from V and 3 bases from J; junction bases left unmatched: 2. The CDR3 is 13 residues long. The CDR3, as DNA: TGTGCCAGTAGGTCTAGCGGGAGCTACGAGCAGTACTTC. This gives the protein CASRSSGSYEQYF.

The rearrangement uses TRBV6-5 and TRBJ2-4, with 7 positions matching TRBD2. This CDR3 contains 14 residues. Germline V CDR1 and CDR2: MNHEY, SVGAGI. Germline trimming cut 6 bases from V and 7 bases from J; bases unmatched to any gene: 9. CDR3 DNA sequence: TGTGCCAGCAGCCCCCCGGGTAGCGGGAACATTCAGTACTTC. The encoded protein is CASSPPGSGNIQYF.

V is TRBV12-1 and J is TRBJ1-1; the tabulated D call, TRBD1, remains unverified against the DNA. TRBV12-1 is described as a pseudogene. The CDR3 runs to 15 residues. The CDR3 bases are TGTGCCAGCAGCTTTGGGGGGACAGGGGGCACTGAAGCTTTCTTT. This sequence encodes CASSFGGTGGTEAFF.

The CDR3 DNA reads TGTGCCAGCAGGGCGACTAGCGGGCCGATTGGTACGCAGTATTTT. Protein: CASRATSGPIGTQYF. The rearrangement joins TRBV7-9 to TRBJ2-3, with 10 bases lining up with TRBD2. V lost 6 bases to trimming and J lost 8 bases; unmatched junction nucleotides: 11. Germline lookup yields CDR1 SEHNR and CDR2 FQNEAQ (reference sequence). CDR3 length: 15 amino acids.

This rearrangement joins TRBV11-3 to TRBJ2-1, with D uncertain. The CDR3 covers 12 residues. The germline V and J ends were trimmed by 2 bases and 8 bases, with 7 bases remaining between them. Germline CDR1 is SGHNT and CDR2 is YENEEA. CDR3 in amino acids: CASSLRSDEQFF. The CDR3 nucleotides are TGTGCCAGCAGCTTACGCAGCGATGAGCAGTTCTTC.

CDR3 sequence (DNA): TGTGCCAGTAGTATAGAATCAACTAGCGAGCAGTTCTTC. Its protein product is CASSIESTSEQFF. V is TRBV19 and J is TRBJ2-1; TRBD2 might be the D (6 bases). The V end was cut by 0 bases, the J end by 10 bases, with 10 bases between. The CDR3 runs to 13 residues. Germline CDR1 and CDR2: LNHDA and SQIVND (reference sequence).

The chain couples TRBV6-1 to TRBJ2-3; the match to TRBD2 covers 9 bases. J was trimmed by 0 bases and V by 3 bases; bases with no gene match: 16. The CDR3 totals 20 residues. Germline V gene data show CDR1 as MNHNS and CDR2 as SASEGT. The CDR3 coding sequence is TGTGCCAGCAGTGATGCCAGGGCCTTTCTAGCGGGGATAAGCACAGATACGCAGTATTTT. As protein: CASSDARAFLAGISTDTQYF.

The chain recombines TRBV29-1 with TRBJ2-7; 11 bases line up with TRBD2. Germline CDR1 and CDR2: SQVTM and ANQGSEA. After removal of 7 bases from V and 6 bases from J, the junction contained 20 bases not matched to a gene. The CDR3 has 17 residues. The CDR3 DNA is TGCAGCGCCTCCGGGACTAGCGGAGCCCTACCTCTATCCGAGCAGTACTTC. Translation gives CSASGTSGALPLSEQYF.

This clone was seen a handful of times. The chain couples TRBV5-1 to TRBJ2-2; no reliable D call. The V and J ends lost 0 bases and 4 bases respectively, with 16 bases between them. Germline CDR1 SGHRS, CDR2 YFSETQ. The CDR3 extends over 17 amino acids. This CDR3 reads CASSLAPGLRGTGELFF. Here the CDR3 DNA reads TGCGCCAGCAGCTTGGCTCCTGGATTGCGCGGCACCGGGGAGCTGTTTTTT.

This sequence joins TRBV7-2 and TRBJ1-1, with 8 positions matching TRBD1. V was pared by 5 bases and J by 1 base, with 6 bases of the junction left unmatched. CDR1 is SGHTA, CDR2 FQGNSA, per germline. This CDR3 region has 15 residues. Written as DNA, the CDR3 is TGTGCCAGCAGCCGCGACAGGGGAGAGAACACTGAAGCTTTCTTT. Protein product: CASSRDRGENTEAFF.

V gene TRBV6-5 combines with J gene TRBJ1-5; D may be TRBD1 (5 bases). The V gene's germline CDR1 is MNHEY and CDR2 SVGAGI. V lost 4 bases and J 3 bases, leaving 7 bases between the germline ends. The CDR3 has 13 residues. CDR3 region: CASSWGPNQPQHF. CDR3 DNA: TGTGCCAGCAGTTGGGGCCCCAATCAGCCCCAGCATTTT.

This chain links TRBV27 with TRBJ1-2; TRBD1 might be the D (5 bases). The CDR3 consists of 15 residues. CDR1 MNHEY and CDR2 SMNVEV come from the germline V gene (reference sequence). Trimming removed 5 bases at V and 7 bases at J, with 20 bases between. This chain's CDR3 is CASSPGGNGPFGYTF. The CDR3 nucleotides are TGTGCCAGCAGTCCGGGGGGAAATGGGCCTTTTGGCTACACCTTC.

The gene calls are TRBV18 and TRBJ1-2; a weak D match, TRBD1 (5 bases). The CDR3 spans 13 residues. V lost 3 bases and J 4 bases, leaving 9 bases between the germline ends. Germline CDR1 KGHSH, CDR2 LQKENI. The CDR3 protein is CASSPRGFYGYTF. CDR3 nucleotides: TGTGCCAGCTCACCTCGGGGGTTCTATGGCTACACCTTC.